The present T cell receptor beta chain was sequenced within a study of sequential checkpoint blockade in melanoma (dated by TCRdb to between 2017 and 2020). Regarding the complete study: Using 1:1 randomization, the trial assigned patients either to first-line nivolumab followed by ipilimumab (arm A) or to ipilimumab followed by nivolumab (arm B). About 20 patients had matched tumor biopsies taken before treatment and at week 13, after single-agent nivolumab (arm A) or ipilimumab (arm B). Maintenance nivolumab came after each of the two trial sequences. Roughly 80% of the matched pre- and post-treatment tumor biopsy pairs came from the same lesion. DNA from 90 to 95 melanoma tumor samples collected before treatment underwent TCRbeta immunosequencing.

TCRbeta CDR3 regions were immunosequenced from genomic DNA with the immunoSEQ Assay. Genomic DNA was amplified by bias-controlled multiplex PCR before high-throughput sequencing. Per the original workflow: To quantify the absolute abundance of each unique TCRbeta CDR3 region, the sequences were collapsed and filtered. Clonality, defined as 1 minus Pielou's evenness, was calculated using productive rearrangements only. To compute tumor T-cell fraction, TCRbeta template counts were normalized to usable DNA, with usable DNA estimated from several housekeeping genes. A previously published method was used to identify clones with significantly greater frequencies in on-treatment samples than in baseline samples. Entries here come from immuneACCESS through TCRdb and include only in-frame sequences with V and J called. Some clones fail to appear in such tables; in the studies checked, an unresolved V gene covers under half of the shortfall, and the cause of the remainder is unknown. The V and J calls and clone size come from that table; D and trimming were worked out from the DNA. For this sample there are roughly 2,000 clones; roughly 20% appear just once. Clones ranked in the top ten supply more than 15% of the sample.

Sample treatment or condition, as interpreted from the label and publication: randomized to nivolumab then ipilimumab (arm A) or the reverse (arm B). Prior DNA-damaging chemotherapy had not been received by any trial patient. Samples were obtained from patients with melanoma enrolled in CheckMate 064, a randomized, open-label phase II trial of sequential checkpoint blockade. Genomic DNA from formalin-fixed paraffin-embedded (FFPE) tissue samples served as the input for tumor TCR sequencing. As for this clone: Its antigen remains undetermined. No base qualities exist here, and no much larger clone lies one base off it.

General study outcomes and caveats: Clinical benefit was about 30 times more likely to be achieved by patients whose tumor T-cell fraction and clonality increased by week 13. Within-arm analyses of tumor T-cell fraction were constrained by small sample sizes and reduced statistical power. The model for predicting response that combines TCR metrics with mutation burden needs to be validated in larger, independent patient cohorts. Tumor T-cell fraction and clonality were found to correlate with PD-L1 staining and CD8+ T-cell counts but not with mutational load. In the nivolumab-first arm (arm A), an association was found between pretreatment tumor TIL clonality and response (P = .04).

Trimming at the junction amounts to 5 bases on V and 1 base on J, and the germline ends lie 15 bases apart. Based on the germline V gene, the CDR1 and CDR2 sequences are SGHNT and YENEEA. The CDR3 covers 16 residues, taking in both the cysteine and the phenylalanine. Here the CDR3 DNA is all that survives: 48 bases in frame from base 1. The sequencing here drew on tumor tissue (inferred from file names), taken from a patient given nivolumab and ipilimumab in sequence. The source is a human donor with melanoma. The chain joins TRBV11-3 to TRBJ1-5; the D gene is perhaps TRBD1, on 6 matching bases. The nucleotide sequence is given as TGTGCCAGCAGCCAAGCCGGGGGGCTGAGCAATCAGCCCCAGCATTTT. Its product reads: CASSQAGGLSNQPQHF.